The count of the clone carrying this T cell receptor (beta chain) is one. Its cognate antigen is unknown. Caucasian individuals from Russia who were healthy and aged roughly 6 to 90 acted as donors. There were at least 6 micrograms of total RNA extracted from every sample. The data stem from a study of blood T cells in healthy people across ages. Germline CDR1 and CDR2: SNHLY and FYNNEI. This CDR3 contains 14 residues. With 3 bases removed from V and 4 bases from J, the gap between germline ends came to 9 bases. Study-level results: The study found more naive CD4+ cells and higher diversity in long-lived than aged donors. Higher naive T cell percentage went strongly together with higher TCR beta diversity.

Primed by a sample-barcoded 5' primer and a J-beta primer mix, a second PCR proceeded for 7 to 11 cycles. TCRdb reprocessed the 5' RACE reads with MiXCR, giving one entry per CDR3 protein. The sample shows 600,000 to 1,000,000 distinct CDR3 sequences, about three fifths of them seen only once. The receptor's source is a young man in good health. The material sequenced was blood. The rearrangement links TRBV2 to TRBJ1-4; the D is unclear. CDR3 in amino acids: CASSDGRHNEKLFF. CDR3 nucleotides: TGTGCCAGCAGTGATGGGCGGCATAATGAAAAACTGTTTTTT.